Presented here are 28 T cell receptor beta chains from one specimen sequenced in a study of long-term antiretroviral therapy in people with HIV (dated by TCRdb to the early 2020s). The immunoSEQ hsTCRB v3.0 assay was used at survey level resolution to sequence the TRB variable region. Drawn from immuneACCESS, this table holds only the in-frame rearrangements with V and J called that TCRdb kept. Clones are partly lost; checked studies trace under half to an unresolved V gene and leave the rest unexplained. For this sample the table gives roughly 28,000 clones, of which around 78% were detected only once. About 9.3% of the sample is held by the ten biggest clonotypes. This specimen was unsorted PBMCs, taken 1.5 years before starting antiretroviral therapy. Receptors originate from a man between 18 and 35 years old with HIV.

The chain has TRBV11-3 and TRBJ2-7; 7 nucleotides match TRBD2. The CDR3 has 15 residues. The germline V gene has CDR1 SGHNT and CDR2 YENEEA. V dropped 5 bases and J dropped 2; count of bases not matched to a gene: 9. The CDR3 is CASSMSRDYTYEQYF. The CDR3 DNA reads TGTGCCAGCAGCATGTCCCGGGACTACACCTACGAGCAGTACTTC. Variable domain in full (rest from reference TRBV11-3 and TRBJ2-7): EAGVVQSPRYKIIEKKQPVAFWCNPISGHNTLYWYLQNLGQGPELLIRYENEEAVDDSQLPKDRFSAERLKGVDSTLKIQPAELGDSAVYLCASSMSRDYTYEQYFGPGTRLTVT.

The rearrangement joins TRBV29-1 to TRBJ2-3; TRBD1 is a possible D gene (6 bases). The ends were cut back, 0 bases at V and 5 bases at J, with 12 bases in the middle. The V gene's germline CDR1 is SQVTM and CDR2 ANQGSEA. CDR3 length: 14 amino acids. In DNA, the CDR3 is TGCAGCGTTGAAGAGGGGGACATGATAGATACGCAGTATTTT. This encodes CSVEEGDMIDTQYF.

The gene calls are TRBV5-1 and TRBJ2-3; a weak D match, TRBD2 (5 bases). V was cut by 0 bases and J by 0 bases, with 11 bases left in between. Germline lookup yields CDR1 SGHRS and CDR2 YFSETQ. The CDR3 is 16 amino acids. The CDR3 sequence: CASSLEGRGSTDTQYF. The CDR3 DNA reads TGCGCCAGCAGCTTGGAAGGACGGGGTAGCACAGATACGCAGTATTTT.

V gene TRBV27 combines with J gene TRBJ1-4; a weak D match, TRBD1 (5 bases). V gave up 6 bases and J gave up 2 bases, with 19 bases separating them. Germline CDR1 and CDR2: MNHEY and SMNVEV (reference sequence). The CDR3 spans 17 residues. The DNA of the CDR3 is TGTGCCAGCAGCTTGACAGATCCCTTCTTCACTAATGAAAAACTGTTTTTT. Translation gives CASSLTDPFFTNEKLFF.

V and J are TRBV5-4 and TRBJ2-2; D perhaps matches TRBD1 (6 bases). Germline V gene data show CDR1 as SGHNT and CDR2 as YYREEE (reference sequence). The CDR3 contains 15 residues. V was cut by 2 bases and J by 5 bases, with 13 bases left in between. CDR3 protein: CASSFGNRGTGELFF. The CDR3 DNA reads as TGTGCCAGCAGCTTCGGAAATAGGGGGACCGGGGAGCTGTTTTTT.

V is TRBV9 and J is TRBJ2-7; D not certain. CDR3 length equals 15 residues. V lost 4 bases and J lost 1, with 15 bases in between. Germline assignment: CDR1 SGDLS and CDR2 YYNGEE. The CDR3: CASSPHRVTSYEQYF. DNA for the CDR3: TGTGCCAGCAGCCCCCACCGGGTAACTTCCTACGAGCAGTACTTC.

This clone was recorded only once. V gene TRBV6-1 combines with J gene TRBJ2-7; no clear D gene. Trimming stripped 1 base from V and 7 bases from J, with 11 bases between. Per the germline V gene, CDR1 is MNHNS and CDR2 is SASEGT. This CDR3 region has 13 residues. CDR3 sequence (DNA): TGTGCCAGCAGTGAAGTCGTGGCATTGGAGCAGTACTTC. Protein: CASSEVVALEQYF.

This clone was recorded once. The chain recombines TRBV11-3 with TRBJ1-3; 10 nucleotides agree with TRBD1. The CDR3 extends over 16 amino acids. CDR1 and CDR2 (germline): SGHNT, YENEEA. Trimming cost V 6 bases and J 0 bases; bases outside gene matches: 5. The CDR3 region is CASRRTGGFSGNTIYF. The CDR3 nucleotides read TGTGCCAGCAGGAGGACAGGGGGGTTCTCTGGAAACACCATATATTTT.

This chain uses TRBV11-2 with TRBJ2-7; 9 bases line up with TRBD1. This CDR3 is 18 amino acids long. V was pared by 1 base and J by 0 bases, with 10 bases of the junction left unmatched. From germline, CDR1 is SGHAT and CDR2 FQNNGV. The CDR3 loop reads CASSLGTGERGSSYEQYF. DNA of the CDR3: TGTGCCAGCAGCTTAGGGACAGGGGAAAGAGGGAGCTCCTACGAGCAGTACTTC.

The chain recombines TRBV5-1 with TRBJ1-1; the D gene is possibly TRBD1 (5 bases). Germline lookup yields CDR1 SGHRS and CDR2 YFSETQ. The V gene lost 4 bases and the J gene lost 3 bases, with 16 bases spanning the gap. CDR3 length: 15 residues. CDR3 protein: CASSTSGLGDTEAFF. For the CDR3, the DNA is TGCGCCAGCAGCACCTCCGGCCTAGGGGACACTGAAGCTTTCTTT.

The gene calls are TRBV19 and TRBJ2-3, with a possible D match to TRBD2 (6 bases). This CDR3 is 15 amino acids long. Trimming took off 3 bases at V and 0 bases at J, with 10 bases between the two ends. Germline CDR1 reads LNHDA; CDR2 reads SQIVND (reference sequence). The CDR3 loop reads CASSILAMSTDTQYF. Written as DNA, the CDR3 is TGTGCCAGTAGTATCCTAGCGATGAGCACAGATACGCAGTATTTT.

The chain uses TRBV27 and TRBJ2-5, with 10 positions matching TRBD1. The J segment lost 2 bases and the V segment lost 5 bases, leaving 5 bases of the junction unmatched. CDR3 size: 15 residues. Germline values: CDR1 MNHEY, CDR2 SMNVEV (reference sequence). CDR3 DNA sequence: TGTGCCAGCAGTGCCGTGGACAGGGGGCAAGAGACCCAGTACTTC. Translation gives CASSAVDRGQETQYF.

The chain couples TRBV30 to TRBJ2-2, with D possibly matching TRBD1 (7 bases). The CDR3 runs to 15 residues. Germline lookup yields CDR1 GTSNPN and CDR2 SVGIG (reference sequence). V was trimmed by 4 bases and J by 5 bases, leaving 17 bases between them. CDR3 sequence (DNA): TGTGCCTGGAACCCCCTGGCAGGGGGGACCGGGGAGCTGTTTTTT. It yields the protein CAWNPLAGGTGELFF.

The chain joins TRBV27 to TRBJ2-5; D remains unclear. CDR1 is MNHEY, CDR2 SMNVEV, per germline (reference sequence). V dropped 5 bases and J dropped 5 bases, with 15 bases sitting between them. This CDR3 region has 14 residues. The CDR3 loop reads CASSPTLPKETQYF. The CDR3 DNA reads TGTGCCAGCAGTCCCACGCTCCCCAAGGAGACCCAGTACTTC.

The chain uses TRBV27 and TRBJ2-3; the D is unclear. Germline loops: CDR1 MNHEY, CDR2 SMNVEV (reference sequence). CDR3 size: 13 residues. V lost 3 bases to trimming and J lost 8 bases, with 12 bases between them. As DNA, the CDR3 is TGTGCCAGCAGTTTCGGACCTACGGGTACGCAGTATTTT. Amino acid sequence: CASSFGPTGTQYF.

This sequence joins TRBV9 and TRBJ2-5, with no clear D. Germline assignment: CDR1 SGDLS and CDR2 YYNGEE. This CDR3 is 14 amino acids long. Deletions cut 2 bases from V and 0 bases from J, with 8 bases between. CDR3 sequence: CASSVTGYQETQYF. In DNA, the CDR3 is TGTGCCAGCAGCGTGACGGGCTACCAAGAGACCCAGTACTTC.

The sample holds one count of this clone. The V call is TRBV7-9, the J call TRBJ2-1; D gene uncertain. Germline V gene data show CDR1 as SEHNR and CDR2 as FQNEAQ (reference sequence). The ends were cut back, 6 bases at V and 6 bases at J, with 9 bases in the middle. The CDR3 has 12 amino acids. CDR3 DNA: TGTGCCAGCAGGGATCCGCTCAATGAGCAGTTCTTC. This translates into CASRDPLNEQFF.

The rearrangement links TRBV27 to TRBJ1-4; D may be TRBD1 (6 bases). The CDR3 extends over 14 amino acids. Germline V lookup: CDR1 MNHEY, CDR2 SMNVEV (reference sequence). The V gene lost 4 bases and the J gene lost 7 bases, with 13 bases spanning the gap. This CDR3 is CASSSGGGSEKLFF. For the CDR3, the DNA is TGTGCCAGCAGTTCCGGAGGGGGAAGTGAAAAACTGTTTTTT.

The chain uses TRBV15 and TRBJ1-1; D unresolved. Germline CDR1 LNHNV, CDR2 YYDKDF (reference sequence). This CDR3 has 15 residues. V was clipped by 0 bases and J by 4 bases, with 12 bases between them. CDR3 DNA: TGTGCCACCAGCAGAGATCGGGAAGGGCCCACTGAAGCTTTCTTT. Translating gives CATSRDREGPTEAFF.

The chain recombines TRBV6-6 with TRBJ1-2; 11 nucleotides agree with TRBD1. CDR1 and CDR2 (germline): MNHNY, SVGAGI (reference sequence). Trimming cost V 2 bases and J 6 bases; bases outside gene matches: 2. The CDR3 has 14 residues. The DNA of the CDR3 is TGTGCCAGCAGTTACGGACAGGGGGCGGATGGCTACACCTTC. Residues: CASSYGQGADGYTF.

The rearrangement joins TRBV6-1 to TRBJ1-5; unclear D gene. Per germline, CDR1 MNHNS and CDR2 SASEGT. V dropped 1 base and J dropped 4 bases, with 5 bases sitting between them. This CDR3 comprises 13 residues. The CDR3 region has the DNA TGTGCCAGCAGTGAAGTTTTAAATCAGCCCCAGCATTTT. It translates to CASSEVLNQPQHF.

The rearrangement links TRBV4-3 to TRBJ2-1; 12 bases align to TRBD2. CDR3 length: 15 residues. The J segment lost 3 bases and the V segment lost 5 bases, leaving 2 bases of the junction unmatched. CDR1 and CDR2 from the germline V gene are LGHNA and YSLEER. For the CDR3, the DNA is TGCGCCAGCAGCTGGACTAGCGGGGACTACAATGAGCAGTTCTTC. It codes for CASSWTSGDYNEQFF.

This clone was counted a few times. The rearrangement links TRBV13 to TRBJ2-7, with a weak D call TRBD2 (6 bases). Germline loops: CDR1 PRHDT, CDR2 FYEKMQ (reference sequence). V lost 2 bases and J 2 bases, leaving 7 bases between the germline ends. The CDR3 is made up of 13 amino acids. The DNA for the CDR3 is TGTGCCAGCAGCTTAACGGGGGCCTACGAGCAGTACTTC. Translated, it gives CASSLTGAYEQYF.

V and J are TRBV27 and TRBJ2-3, with D hard to call. This CDR3 spans 14 amino acids. Trimming shortened V by 2 bases and J by 2 bases, and 8 bases separated the two germline ends. Germline CDR1 MNHEY, CDR2 SMNVEV (reference sequence). CDR3 protein: CASSLKDLTDTQYF. The CDR3 nucleotides read TGTGCCAGCAGTTTAAAGGACCTCACAGATACGCAGTATTTT.

CDR3 in DNA: TGTGCCAGCAGAGATAACAGGGACTTCGACTCTGGGGCCAACGTCCTGACTTTC. It specifies CASRDNRDFDSGANVLTF. V usage is TRBV9 and J usage is TRBJ2-6; D possibly uses TRBD1 or TRBD2 (6 bases each). Trimming left V 5 bases short and J 0 bases short, with 18 bases between. Germline CDR1 SGDLS, CDR2 YYNGEE. The CDR3 sequence is 18 residues long.

The chain recombines TRBV11-3 with TRBJ2-1, with TRBD1 identical over 8 bases. J was trimmed by 10 bases and V by 0 bases; bases with no gene match: 5. The CDR3 sequence is 14 residues long. Germline CDR1 is SGHNT and CDR2 is YENEEA. The chain's CDR3 is CASSLDGQGSEQFF. CDR3 nucleotides: TGTGCCAGCAGCTTAGACGGACAGGGATCCGAGCAGTTCTTC.

This clone was recorded a few times. J is TRBJ1-2 and V is TRBV7-2; D remains ambiguous. Germline CDR1 SGHTA, CDR2 FQGNSA. This CDR3 is 13 amino acids long. The ends were cut back, 6 bases at V and 2 bases at J, with 10 bases in the middle. The CDR3 protein is CASSSGPNYGYTF. CDR3 sequence (DNA): TGTGCCAGCAGTTCAGGACCGAACTATGGCTACACCTTC.

The chain employs TRBV7-2 and TRBJ2-7; D call uncertain. Trimming took 5 bases from V and 6 from J, leaving 20 bases between them. The CDR3 consists of 15 residues. Germline lookup yields CDR1 SGHTA and CDR2 FQGNSA. The CDR3 DNA follows: TGTGCCAGCAGCCCTCAGGTCCTCTTCTCTACCGAGCAGTACTTC. It specifies CASSPQVLFSTEQYF.